One and the same sample provided the 32 T cell receptor beta chains below, sequenced in a study of siplizumab effects on memory and regulatory T cells. TCRdb's copy holds only in-frame clones and misses some; the assay was immunoSEQ multiplex PCR. The sample yields approximately 100,000 clones, around 92% seen once. The sequenced material came from CD4+ T cells sorted from blood. The receptors were sampled from a human donor in good health. Some clones in this sample may be carry-over from other donors' samples.

Note on this clone: One junction end disagrees with the germline gene, perhaps due to a read error. The chain uses TRBV5-5 and TRBJ1-5; the match to TRBD1 covers 7 bases. The CDR3 totals 16 residues. Germline assignment: CDR1 SGHKS and CDR2 YYEKEE (reference sequence). This CDR3 is CASSLGQPDRGQPQHF. CDR3 nucleotides: TGTGCCAGCAGTTTGGGACAGCCGGACCGGGGACAGCCCCAGCATTTT.

V and J are TRBV27 and TRBJ2-7; D is perhaps TRBD1 (5 bases). The V gene lost 3 bases and the J gene lost 0 bases, with 15 bases spanning the gap. This CDR3 comprises 16 residues. Germline CDR1 reads MNHEY; CDR2 reads SMNVEV (reference sequence). CDR3 nucleotides: TGTGCCAGCAGTTTTGGTGGGGCGGCTAGCTCCTACGAGCAGTACTTC. As protein: CASSFGGAASSYEQYF.

The J gene is TRBJ2-5, the V gene TRBV11-2; D ambiguous. Looked up from germline, CDR1 is SGHAT and CDR2 is FQNNGV. V lost 1 base, J lost 7 bases, and 10 bases lay in between. The CDR3 is 13 residues long. The CDR3 DNA reads as TGTGCCAGCAGCTTAGTTACGGGTACGACCCAGTACTTC. This codes for CASSLVTGTTQYF.

This chain connects TRBV11-2 to TRBJ2-7; no clear D. The CDR3 length is 12 residues. Per the germline V gene, CDR1 is SGHAT and CDR2 is FQNNGV. Between the trimmed V and J ends, which lost 2 bases and 2 bases, there was a span of 4 bases. CDR3 nucleotide sequence: TGTGCCAGCAGCTTAATTCCCTACGAGCAGTACTTC. Protein: CASSLIPYEQYF.

The J gene is TRBJ2-5, the V gene TRBV28; 14 nucleotides line up with TRBD2. This CDR3 comprises 18 residues. Germline V gene lookup returns CDR1 MDHEN and CDR2 SYDVKM. Trimming took 1 base from V and 3 from J; bases not matched to a gene: 7. This CDR3 is CASSLLTSGRGTKETQYF. The CDR3 DNA follows: TGTGCCAGCAGTTTATTGACTAGCGGGAGGGGGACTAAAGAGACCCAGTACTTC.

The rearrangement uses TRBV29-1 and TRBJ2-7, with D uncertain. Germline V gene lookup returns CDR1 SQVTM and CDR2 ANQGSEA. This CDR3 is 12 amino acids long. The germline V and J ends were trimmed by 4 bases and 7 bases, with 14 bases remaining between them. The chain's CDR3 is CSVGIASSEQYF. In nucleotides, the CDR3 is TGCAGCGTTGGAATTGCGTCTTCAGAGCAGTACTTC.

The chain employs TRBV7-9 and TRBJ2-2; D could derive from TRBD1 or TRBD2 (5 bases each). The V gene lost 4 bases and the J gene lost 1 base, with 10 bases spanning the gap. This CDR3 region has 15 residues. Germline V gene lookup returns CDR1 SEHNR and CDR2 FQNEAQ (reference sequence). The CDR3 DNA sequence: TGTGCCAGCAGCTACCGGGACCGGAACACCGGGGAGCTGTTTTTT. Its protein product is CASSYRDRNTGELFF.

The rearrangement joins TRBV10-3 to TRBJ1-2; D not certain. Germline V gene lookup returns CDR1 ENHRY and CDR2 SYGVKD. The CDR3 length is 13 residues. V lost 11 bases and J 2 bases, leaving 15 bases between the germline ends. DNA of the CDR3: TGTGCCTTACGCGAAACAGAAAACTATGGCTACACCTTC. Its protein product is CALRETENYGYTF.

The chain employs TRBV7-8 and TRBJ2-6; 10 bases are a match to TRBD2. With 1 base clipped from V and 1 base from J, the junction kept 1 base outside the gene matches. Germline CDR1 is SGHVS and CDR2 is FQNEAQ. The CDR3 sequence is 17 residues long. The CDR3 sequence is CASSLVAGGSGANVLTF. The CDR3 bases are TGTGCCAGCAGCTTAGTAGCGGGAGGTTCTGGGGCCAACGTCCTGACTTTC. Filled out from reference TRBV7-8 and TRBJ2-6, the complete variable domain reads GAGVSQSPRYKVAKRGQDVALRCDPISGHVSLFWYQQALGQGPEFLTYFQNEAQLDKSGLPSDRFFAERPEGSVSTLKIQRTQQEDSAVYLCASSLVAGGSGANVLTFGAGSRLTVL.

The rearrangement links TRBV7-8 to TRBJ2-7, with D unresolved. In germline, CDR1 is SGHVS, CDR2 FQNEAQ. The CDR3 covers 11 residues. Deletions cut 5 bases from V and 3 bases from J, with 5 bases between. CDR3 protein: CASSLNYEQYF. In DNA form, the CDR3 reads TGTGCCAGCAGCCTAAACTACGAGCAGTACTTC.

The rearrangement uses TRBV7-6 and TRBJ2-1; 10 nucleotides match TRBD2. V lost 1 base, J lost 12 bases, and 6 bases stayed unmatched. This CDR3 has 14 amino acids. The V gene's germline CDR1 is SGHVS and CDR2 FNYEAQ. CDR3 in DNA: TGTGCCAGCAGCTTAGAGCTAGCGGGAGTTAGGCAGTTCTTC. Translation gives CASSLELAGVRQFF.

V usage is TRBV5-6 and J usage is TRBJ2-7; 10 bases match TRBD1. V lost 3 bases and J lost 3; bases outside the gene matches: 0. Germline CDR1 and CDR2: SGHDT and YYEEEE. This CDR3 contains 13 residues. Here the CDR3 DNA reads TGTGCCAGCAGCTGGACAGGGGGCTACGAGCAGTACTTC. Its protein product is CASSWTGGYEQYF.

The chain has TRBV6-9 and TRBJ1-2; perhaps TRBD1 as D (6 bases). Germline values: CDR1 MNHGY, CDR2 SVAAGI. This CDR3 is 14 amino acids long. Trimming removed 3 bases at V and 8 bases at J, with 16 bases between. CDR3 DNA: TGTGCCAGCAGTTACTTAAACAGGGCAGGGGGCTACACCTTC. Protein sequence: CASSYLNRAGGYTF.

The gene calls are TRBV21-1 and TRBJ2-1. TRBV21-1 is recorded as a pseudogene. The CDR3 extends over 14 amino acids. CDR3 sequence reads: CASSKEVLGNEQFF. For the CDR3, the DNA is TGTGCCAGCAGCAAAGAGGTTTTGGGTAATGAGCAGTTCTTC.

Only one count was recorded for this clone. The CDR3: CASGTTYNEQFF. In DNA, the CDR3 is TGTGCCAGCGGGACTACCTACAATGAGCAGTTCTTC. This sequence joins TRBV6-1 and TRBJ2-1; 7 positions agree with TRBD2. Trimming at V came to 8 bases and at J to 2 bases, leaving 0 bases not matched to a gene. Per the germline V gene, CDR1 is MNHNS and CDR2 is SASEGT. The CDR3 contains 12 residues.

This clone has just a few counts. The V gene is TRBV5-1, the J gene TRBJ1-1, with TRBD1 identical over 8 bases. This CDR3 is 14 amino acids long. Germline V CDR1 and CDR2: SGHRS, YFSETQ. V was clipped by 3 bases and J by 1 base; unmatched bases: 2. The CDR3 DNA is TGCGCCAGCAGCTCCGACAGGGGGAACACTGAAGCTTTCTTT. Translation gives CASSSDRGNTEAFF.

CDR3 amino acids: CASRYGDTQYF. In DNA, the CDR3 is TGTGCCAGCAGGTACGGAGATACGCAGTATTTT. The V and J genes are TRBV6-5 and TRBJ2-3; D is uncertain. Trimming shortened V by 6 bases and J by 5 bases, and 6 bases separated the two germline ends. CDR3 size: 11 residues. The germline V gene encodes CDR1 MNHEY and CDR2 SVGAGI.

V gene TRBV10-3 combines with J gene TRBJ2-3, with D unclear. V dropped 3 bases and J dropped 0 bases, with 13 bases sitting between them. The CDR3 length is 16 residues. Germline assignment: CDR1 ENHRY and CDR2 SYGVKD. The chain's CDR3 is CAISDLDRTSTDTQYF. The CDR3 DNA is TGTGCCATCAGTGATCTGGACCGTACTAGCACAGATACGCAGTATTTT.

The chain is built from TRBV19 and TRBJ2-7; possibly TRBD1 for D (6 bases). This CDR3 spans 12 amino acids. Germline V gene sequence: CDR1 LNHDA, CDR2 SQIVND (reference sequence). The germline V and J ends were trimmed by 9 bases and 0 bases, with 9 bases remaining between them. The CDR3 nucleotides read TGTGCCAGCCGGGACATCTCCTACGAGCAGTACTTC. It codes for CASRDISYEQYF.

This clone has just one count. This sequence joins TRBV10-3 and TRBJ2-2; 9 nucleotides match TRBD1. The germline gives CDR1 ENHRY, CDR2 SYGVKD. The J segment lost 6 bases and the V segment lost 2 bases, leaving 7 bases of the junction unmatched. The CDR3 contains 16 residues. The CDR3 DNA follows: TGTGCCATCAGTGAGCCGGGGACAGGGACGGCCGGGGAGCTGTTTTTT. Its translation is CAISEPGTGTAGELFF.

The chain uses TRBV7-3 and TRBJ2-1, with 8 positions matching TRBD1. The J segment lost 8 bases and the V segment lost 2 bases, leaving 8 bases of the junction unmatched. The V gene's germline CDR1 is SGHTA and CDR2 FQGTGA. This CDR3 has 15 amino acids. In nucleotides, the CDR3 is TGTGCCAGCAGCTTAGCCACAACAGGGGGGTATGAGCAGTTCTTC. Protein product: CASSLATTGGYEQFF.

The chain combines TRBV11-3 with TRBJ2-5; the D gene could be TRBD1 or TRBD2 (6 bases each). Germline lookup yields CDR1 SGHNT and CDR2 YENEEA. This CDR3 contains 13 residues. V lost 5 bases and J 9 bases, leaving 16 bases between the germline ends. CDR3 sequence reads: CASSARGLGAQYF. The CDR3, as DNA: TGTGCCAGCAGCGCCCGGGGGCTTGGGGCCCAGTACTTC.

The genes are TRBV7-3 and TRBJ1-2; perhaps TRBD1 as D (6 bases). The CDR3 is 13 amino acids. Germline loops: CDR1 SGHTA, CDR2 FQGTGA. V was shortened by 5 bases and J by 4 bases, with 11 bases between the two germline ends. The CDR3 bases are TGTGCCAGCAGCCGGTCACAGGGCTATGGCTACACCTTC. Its protein is CASSRSQGYGYTF.

J is TRBJ2-2 and V is TRBV6-1; TRBD1 matches 9 bases. The CDR3 is 14 amino acids. After removal of 6 bases from V and 3 bases from J, the junction contained 2 bases not matched to a gene. Germline-derived CDR1 and CDR2 are MNHNS and SASEGT. The CDR3 coding sequence is TGTGCCAGCAGGAGACAGGGGGACACCGGGGAGCTGTTTTTT. Its protein is CASRRQGDTGELFF.

This chain links TRBV12-2 with TRBJ2-5. TRBV12-2 is assigned pseudogene status. This CDR3 spans 16 amino acids. The CDR3 sequence: CASRLAGTEYQETQYF. The CDR3 nucleotides are TGTGCAAGTCGCTTAGCGGGAACAGAGTACCAAGAGACCCAGTACTTC.

The chain is built from TRBV20-1 and TRBJ2-7; a possible D gene is TRBD2 (6 bases). V was trimmed by 6 bases and J by 7 bases, leaving 13 bases between them. Germline V gene data show CDR1 as DFQATT and CDR2 as SNEGSKA (reference sequence). CDR3 length: 11 amino acids. In nucleotides, the CDR3 is TGCAGTGCAACGACTAGTGGTGAGCAGTACTTC. As protein: CSATTSGEQYF.

The CDR3 bases are TGTGCCAGCAGCCCCGGGGGAGAGACCCAGTACTTC. Encoded protein: CASSPGGETQYF. J is TRBJ2-5 and V is TRBV5-5; weak D call: TRBD2 (6 bases). Germline loops: CDR1 SGHKS, CDR2 YYEKEE (reference sequence). V lost 4 bases and J 4 bases, leaving 8 bases between the germline ends. This CDR3 comprises 12 residues. The full variable domain, in which reference TRBV5-5 and TRBJ2-5 provide the parts outside the CDR3, is DAGVTQSPTHLIKTRGQQVTLRCSPISGHKSVSWYQQVLGQGPQFIFQYYEKEERGRGNFPDRFSARQFPNYSSELNVNALLLGDSALYLCASSPGGETQYFGPGTRLLVL.

The CDR3 region is CASRPLGLAQETQYF. Written as DNA, the CDR3 is TGTGCCAGCAGACCTCTGGGACTAGCCCAAGAGACCCAGTACTTC. J is TRBJ2-5 and V is TRBV28; 9 positions match TRBD2. The CDR3 runs to 15 residues. The ends lost 6 bases at V and 1 base at J; junction bases unmatched: 6. Germline lookup yields CDR1 MDHEN and CDR2 SYDVKM.

The CDR3, as DNA: TGTGCCAGCAGTTATTGGGGACAGGGCAATGGCTACACCTTC. Amino acid sequence: CASSYWGQGNGYTF. This chain uses TRBV6-5 with TRBJ1-2, with TRBD1 identical over 9 bases. Trimming took 3 bases from V and 6 from J; bases not matched to a gene: 5. Germline V gene lookup returns CDR1 MNHEY and CDR2 SVGAGI. The CDR3 runs 14 residues.

CDR3 DNA: TGTGCCAGCAGTTATCAGGGGGCCTACACCGGGGAGCTGTTTTTT. This translates into CASSYQGAYTGELFF. The gene calls are TRBV6-5 and TRBJ2-2; the match to TRBD1 covers 8 bases. J gave up 3 bases and V 3 bases, and 3 bases lay outside the gene matches. Germline lookup yields CDR1 MNHEY and CDR2 SVGAGI. The CDR3 spans 15 residues.

V gene TRBV27 combines with J gene TRBJ1-5, with unresolved D. V was cut by 5 bases and J by 0 bases, with 14 bases left in between. Germline CDR1 MNHEY, CDR2 SMNVEV (reference sequence). The CDR3 length is 16 residues. The CDR3 spells CASSPLGKYSNQPQHF. For the CDR3, the DNA is TGTGCCAGCAGTCCCCTTGGGAAGTATAGCAATCAGCCCCAGCATTTT.

The chain carries TRBV21-1 and TRBJ1-5. TRBV21-1 is labeled a pseudogene. The CDR3 runs to 14 residues. The CDR3 loop is CASSSWRGNQPQHF. The CDR3 DNA follows: TGTGCCAGCAGCAGTTGGAGGGGCAATCAGCCCCAGCATTTT.